This T cell receptor beta chain was captured by sequencing in a study of PD-1 blockade in classical Hodgkin lymphoma. Study-wide findings and caveats: Still unresolved is the cause of the repertoire differences, which may be disease activity or prior therapy. Relapsed/refractory patients reportedly had the lowest baseline TCR diversity, below newly diagnosed patients, who were below healthy donors.

The data were produced by immunoSEQ multiplex PCR, yet TCRdb's version contains in-frame clones alone and is incomplete. The table shows about 90,000 clones, with roughly 87% occurring only once. With 7 bases removed from V and 1 base from J, the gap between germline ends came to 12 bases. This CDR3 region has 14 residues. Germline assignment: CDR1 SGHTS and CDR2 YDEGEE. Comment on this clone: Its antigen is unidentified.

Each patient relapsed following autologous stem cell transplantation, and prior brentuximab vedotin exposure differed. The sequence came from a human donor with classical Hodgkin lymphoma. Sequences were derived from peripheral blood mononuclear cells (PBMCs), sampled before the second cycle of nivolumab. This chain uses TRBV5-8 with TRBJ1-5; D gene uncertain. This CDR3 is CASLRVLSNQPQHF. Written as DNA, the CDR3 is TGTGCCAGCCTCCGGGTCCTAAGCAATCAGCCCCAGCATTTT.